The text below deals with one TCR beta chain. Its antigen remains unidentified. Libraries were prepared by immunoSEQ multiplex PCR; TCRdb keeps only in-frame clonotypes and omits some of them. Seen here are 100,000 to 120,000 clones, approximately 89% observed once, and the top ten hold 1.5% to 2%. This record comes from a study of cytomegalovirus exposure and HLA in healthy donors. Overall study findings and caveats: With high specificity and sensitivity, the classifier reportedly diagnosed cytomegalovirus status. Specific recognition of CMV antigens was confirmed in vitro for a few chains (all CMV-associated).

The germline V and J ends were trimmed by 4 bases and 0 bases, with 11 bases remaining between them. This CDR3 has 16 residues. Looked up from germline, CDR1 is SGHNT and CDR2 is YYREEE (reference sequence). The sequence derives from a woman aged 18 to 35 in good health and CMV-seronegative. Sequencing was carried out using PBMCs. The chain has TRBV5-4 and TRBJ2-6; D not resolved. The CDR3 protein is CASSPDSYSGANVLTF. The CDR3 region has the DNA TGTGCCAGCAGCCCCGACTCCTACTCTGGGGCCAACGTCCTGACTTTC.